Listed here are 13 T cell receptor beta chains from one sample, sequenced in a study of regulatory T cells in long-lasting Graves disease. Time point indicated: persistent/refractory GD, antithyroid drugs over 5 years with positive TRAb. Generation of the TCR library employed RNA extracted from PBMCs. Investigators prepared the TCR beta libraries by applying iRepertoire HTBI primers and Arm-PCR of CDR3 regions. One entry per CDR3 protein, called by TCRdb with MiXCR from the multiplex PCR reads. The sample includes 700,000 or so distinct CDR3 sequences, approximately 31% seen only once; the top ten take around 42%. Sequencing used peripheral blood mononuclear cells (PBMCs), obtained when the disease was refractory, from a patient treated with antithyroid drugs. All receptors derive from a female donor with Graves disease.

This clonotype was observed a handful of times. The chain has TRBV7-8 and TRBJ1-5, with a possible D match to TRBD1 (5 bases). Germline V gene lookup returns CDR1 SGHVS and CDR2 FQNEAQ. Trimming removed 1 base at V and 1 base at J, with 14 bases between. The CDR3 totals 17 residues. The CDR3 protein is CASSLDGARGSNQPQHF. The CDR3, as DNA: TGTGCCAGCAGCTTAGATGGGGCTCGTGGGAGCAATCAGCCCCAGCATTTT.

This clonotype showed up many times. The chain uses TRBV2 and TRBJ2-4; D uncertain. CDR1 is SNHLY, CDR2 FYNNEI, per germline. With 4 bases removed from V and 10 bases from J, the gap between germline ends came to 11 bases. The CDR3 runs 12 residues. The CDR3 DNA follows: TGTGCCAGCAGTGTGGATCGCGCAATTCAGTACTTC. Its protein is CASSVDRAIQYF.

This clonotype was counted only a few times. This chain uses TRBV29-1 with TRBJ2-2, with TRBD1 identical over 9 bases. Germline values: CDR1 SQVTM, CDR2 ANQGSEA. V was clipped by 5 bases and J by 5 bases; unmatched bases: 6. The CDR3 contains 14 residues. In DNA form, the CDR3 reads TGCAGCGTTACCGGGACAGGGACAACCGGGGAGCTGTTTTTT. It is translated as CSVTGTGTTGELFF.

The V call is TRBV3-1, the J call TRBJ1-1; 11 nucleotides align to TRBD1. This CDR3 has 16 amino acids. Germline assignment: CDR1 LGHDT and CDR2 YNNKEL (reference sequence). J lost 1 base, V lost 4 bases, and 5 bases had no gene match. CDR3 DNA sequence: TGTGCCAGCAGCCCCCGGGACAGGGGGGCGAACACTGAAGCTTTCTTT. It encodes CASSPRDRGANTEAFF.

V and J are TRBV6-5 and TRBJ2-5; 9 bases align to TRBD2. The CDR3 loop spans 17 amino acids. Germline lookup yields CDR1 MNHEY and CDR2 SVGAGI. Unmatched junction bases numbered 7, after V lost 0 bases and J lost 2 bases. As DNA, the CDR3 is TGTGCCAGCAGTTACTCCCGGACTAGCGCCAGACAAGAGACCCAGTACTTC. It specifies CASSYSRTSARQETQYF.

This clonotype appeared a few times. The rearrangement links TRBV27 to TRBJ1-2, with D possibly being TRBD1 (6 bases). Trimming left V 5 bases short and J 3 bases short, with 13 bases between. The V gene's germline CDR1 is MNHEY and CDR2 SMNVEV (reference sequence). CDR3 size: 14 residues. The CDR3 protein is CASSPGTSYYGYTF. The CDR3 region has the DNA TGTGCCAGCAGTCCCGGGACAAGTTACTATGGCTACACCTTC.

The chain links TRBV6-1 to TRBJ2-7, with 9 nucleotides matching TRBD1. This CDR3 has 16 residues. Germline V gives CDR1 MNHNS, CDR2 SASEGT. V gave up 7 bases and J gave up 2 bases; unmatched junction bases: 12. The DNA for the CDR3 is TGTGCCAGCACCCGTTCGGACAGGGGCGAACCCTACGAGCAGTACTTC. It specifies CASTRSDRGEPYEQYF.

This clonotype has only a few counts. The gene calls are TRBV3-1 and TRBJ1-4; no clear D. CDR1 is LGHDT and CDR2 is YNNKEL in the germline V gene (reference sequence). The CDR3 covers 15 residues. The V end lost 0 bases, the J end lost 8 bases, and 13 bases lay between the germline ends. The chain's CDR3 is CASSQDRQAREKLFF. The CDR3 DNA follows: TGTGCCAGCAGCCAAGATCGGCAGGCACGAGAAAAACTGTTTTTT.

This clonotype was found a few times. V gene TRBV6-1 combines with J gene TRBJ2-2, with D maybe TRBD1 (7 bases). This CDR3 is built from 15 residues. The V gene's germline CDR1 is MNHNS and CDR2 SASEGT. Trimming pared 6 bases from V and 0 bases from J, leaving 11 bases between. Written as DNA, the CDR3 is TGTGCCAGCAGACCAGGGGGGACGAACACCGGGGAGCTGTTTTTT. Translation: CASRPGGTNTGELFF.

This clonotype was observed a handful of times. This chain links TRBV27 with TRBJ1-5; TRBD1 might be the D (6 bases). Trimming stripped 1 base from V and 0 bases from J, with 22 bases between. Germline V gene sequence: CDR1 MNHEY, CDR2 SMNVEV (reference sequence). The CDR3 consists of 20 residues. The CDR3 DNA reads TGTGCCAGCAGTTTATACTCGTCTGGGACAATAAAGAATAGCAATCAGCCCCAGCATTTT. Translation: CASSLYSSGTIKNSNQPQHF.

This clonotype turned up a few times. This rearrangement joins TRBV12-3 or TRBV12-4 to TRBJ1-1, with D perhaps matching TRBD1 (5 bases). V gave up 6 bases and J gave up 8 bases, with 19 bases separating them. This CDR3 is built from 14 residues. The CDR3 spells CASRKGGASWEAFF. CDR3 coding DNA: TGTGCCAGCAGAAAAGGCGGGGCTTCTTGGGAAGCTTTCTTT.

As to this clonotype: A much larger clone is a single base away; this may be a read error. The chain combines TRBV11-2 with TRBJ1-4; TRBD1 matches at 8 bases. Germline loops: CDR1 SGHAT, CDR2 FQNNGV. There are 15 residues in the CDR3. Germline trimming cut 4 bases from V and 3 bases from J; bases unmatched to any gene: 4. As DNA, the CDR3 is TGTGCCAGCAGCTCTTACAGGGGGGCTAATGAAAAACTGTTTTTT. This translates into CASSSYRGANEKLFF.

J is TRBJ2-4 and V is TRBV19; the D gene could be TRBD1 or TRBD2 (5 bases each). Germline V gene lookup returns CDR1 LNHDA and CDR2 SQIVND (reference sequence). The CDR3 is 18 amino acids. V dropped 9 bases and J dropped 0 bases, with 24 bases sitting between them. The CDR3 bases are TGTGCCAGCCCTACCGGGACCCCTAATACCGGAGCCAAAAACATTCAGTACTTC. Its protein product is CASPTGTPNTGAKNIQYF.